This TCR beta chain was retrieved from a study of blood T cells in healthy people across ages. A sample-barcoded 5' primer and a J-beta primer mix were used in a second PCR of roughly 7 to 11 cycles. TCRdb processed the 5' RACE reads anew with MiXCR; each CDR3 protein has one entry. The sample has about 1.8 million distinct CDR3 sequences, 40% to 55% seen once; the top ten hold less than 2.5%. CDR3 length: 15 amino acids. Germline V lookup: CDR1 DFQATT, CDR2 SNEGSKA (reference sequence). This TCR derives from a woman between 35 and 50 years old in good health. The specimen was blood. V gene TRBV20-1 combines with J gene TRBJ2-1, with 10 bases identical to TRBD1. CDR3: CTTGTGALPDNEQFF. In DNA, the CDR3 is TGCACGACCGGGACAGGGGCCCTACCCGACAATGAGCAGTTCTTC.